A single sample is the source of the 28 T cell receptor beta chains below, sequenced in a study of blood T cells in healthy people across ages. A sample-barcoded 5' primer and a J-beta primer mix were used in a second PCR of about 7 to 12 cycles. TCRdb re-called the 5' RACE reads through MiXCR, storing one row per CDR3 protein. The table includes over 950,000 distinct CDR3 sequences, 35% to 40% detected once. Sequenced sample: blood. These receptors were obtained from a young man in good health.

This sequence joins TRBV20-1 and TRBJ1-5; D ambiguous. The CDR3 extends over 14 amino acids. V was shortened by 5 bases and J by 7 bases, with 18 bases between the two germline ends. Germline loops: CDR1 DFQATT, CDR2 SNEGSKA (reference sequence). This CDR3 is CSAFSQSKIQPQHF. The CDR3 nucleotides are TGCAGTGCTTTCAGCCAGTCGAAGATCCAGCCCCAGCATTTT.

The chain couples TRBV11-2 to TRBJ2-5; D is uncertain. This CDR3 spans 17 amino acids. Germline V lookup: CDR1 SGHAT, CDR2 FQNNGV. V shed 2 bases and J shed 2 bases, with 18 bases lying between them. Here the CDR3 reads CASSLTSPGRFQETQYF. CDR3 coding DNA: TGTGCCAGCAGCTTAACCTCCCCCGGACGGTTTCAAGAGACCCAGTACTTC.

The J gene is TRBJ2-2, the V gene TRBV10-3; D is perhaps TRBD1 or TRBD2 (5 bases each). From germline, CDR1 is ENHRY and CDR2 SYGVKD. The CDR3 contains 14 residues. V was shortened by 8 bases and J by 3 bases, with 13 bases between the two germline ends. The CDR3 DNA reads TGTGCCATCCGTGGGGGTGTGGACACCGGGGAGCTGTTTTTT. It specifies CAIRGGVDTGELFF.

Concerning this clonotype itself: Germline is not matched at one junction end, which may reflect a read error. V usage is TRBV7-9 and J usage is TRBJ1-6; D remains ambiguous. Germline V CDR1 and CDR2: SEHNR, FQNEAQ (reference sequence). The CDR3 loop spans 14 amino acids. This CDR3 is CASRLGGNNSPLHF. In nucleotides, the CDR3 is TGTGCCAGCAGGTTAGGAGGGAATAATTCACCCCTCCACTTT.

The chain is built from TRBV7-9 and TRBJ1-1; D may be TRBD1 (5 bases). Trimming removed 5 bases at V and 5 bases at J, with 21 bases between. Germline V gene sequence: CDR1 SEHNR, CDR2 FQNEAQ (reference sequence). The CDR3 loop spans 16 amino acids. The CDR3 sequence is CASSPQKGLRGTEAFF. CDR3 DNA: TGTGCCAGCAGCCCACAGAAGGGGTTGCGGGGGACTGAAGCTTTCTTT.

The chain has TRBV12-3 or TRBV12-4 and TRBJ1-5, with D perhaps matching TRBD1 (5 bases). Deletions cut 5 bases from V and 9 bases from J, with 17 bases between. There are 14 residues in the CDR3. Written as DNA, the CDR3 is TGTGCCAGCAGTCAAGACAGCCCGTCCAGGCCCCAGCATTTT. It specifies CASSQDSPSRPQHF.

The chain carries TRBV10-3 and TRBJ2-1; possibly TRBD1 or TRBD2 for D (5 bases each). Germline loops: CDR1 ENHRY, CDR2 SYGVKD. V lost 5 bases and J lost 7, with 15 bases in between. CDR3 length: 14 amino acids. This CDR3 is CAISTGPDANEQFF. DNA of the CDR3: TGTGCCATCAGTACGGGACCAGACGCGAATGAGCAGTTCTTC.

This clonotype was detected only a few times. The chain links TRBV5-1 to TRBJ1-6; D is uncertain. The CDR3 is 16 residues long. Trimming cost V 0 bases and J 7 bases, with 14 bases left between them. Germline CDR1 and CDR2: SGHRS and YFSETQ. The CDR3 nucleotides are TGCGCCAGCAGCTTGGCTAGCGGGCTTGAGAATTCACCCCTCCACTTT. Amino acid sequence: CASSLASGLENSPLHF.

V and J are TRBV7-9 and TRBJ1-2, with D tentatively TRBD1 (5 bases). Trimming stripped 5 bases from V and 2 bases from J, with 9 bases between. CDR1 is SEHNR, CDR2 FQNEAQ, per germline (reference sequence). CDR3 length: 13 residues. The CDR3 region has the DNA TGTGCCAGCAGCAAGGACACCAACTATGGCTACACCTTC. It translates to CASSKDTNYGYTF. Based on the CDR3 plus reference TRBV7-9 and TRBJ1-2, the full variable domain is DTGVSQNPRHKITKRGQNVTFRCDPISEHNRLYWYRQTLGQGPEFLTYFQNEAQLEKSRLLSDRFSAERPKGSFSTLEIQRTEQGDSAMYLCASSKDTNYGYTFGSGTRLTVV.

There are a few counts of this clonotype. V and J are TRBV5-1 and TRBJ2-7; possible D gene TRBD2, 5 bases. The CDR3 covers 16 residues. V was cut by 1 base and J by 2 bases, with 16 bases left in between. Germline lookup yields CDR1 SGHRS and CDR2 YFSETQ. CDR3 loop: CASSLTVRTPPYEQYF. The CDR3 DNA reads as TGCGCCAGCAGCTTGACAGTCAGGACTCCCCCCTACGAGCAGTACTTC.

The rearrangement links TRBV6-2 or TRBV6-3 to TRBJ1-5; D ambiguous. Germline V gene sequence: CDR1 MNHEY, CDR2 SVGEGT. This CDR3 is 13 amino acids long. Between the trimmed V and J ends, which lost 2 bases and 4 bases, there was a span of 6 bases. CDR3 bases: TGTGCCAGCAGTTACGGACCAAATCAGCCCCAGCATTTT. Residues: CASSYGPNQPQHF.

V usage is TRBV5-1 and J usage is TRBJ1-5; D uncertain. The V end lost 3 bases, the J end lost 3 bases, and 10 bases lay between the germline ends. The CDR3 has 14 residues. Germline CDR1 is SGHRS and CDR2 is YFSETQ. CDR3 DNA sequence: TGCGCCAGCAGCTCGGACGGCGTCAATCAGCCCCAGCATTTT. Its translation: CASSSDGVNQPQHF.

This chain joins TRBV10-3 and TRBJ1-6; 10 nucleotides match TRBD1. The V segment lost 9 bases and the J segment 7 bases; nucleotides outside the gene matches: 6. The CDR3 totals 14 residues. Looked up from germline, CDR1 is ENHRY and CDR2 is SYGVKD. The CDR3 loop is CAMSRDRGNSPLHF. The CDR3, as DNA: TGTGCCATGAGCCGGGACAGGGGAAATTCACCCCTCCACTTT.

This clonotype was observed a handful of times. The chain carries TRBV5-1 and TRBJ1-1; D is perhaps TRBD1 (6 bases). From germline, CDR1 is SGHRS and CDR2 YFSETQ. This CDR3 comprises 18 residues. Between the trimmed V and J ends, which lost 0 bases and 0 bases, there was a span of 18 bases. In DNA form, the CDR3 reads TGCGCCAGCAGCTTGGGCCCCGCGAGGGGGGTTGTGAACACTGAAGCTTTCTTT. It is translated as CASSLGPARGVVNTEAFF.

The V call is TRBV29-1, the J call TRBJ1-2, with D tentatively TRBD1 (6 bases). Germline V CDR1 and CDR2: SQVTM, ANQGSEA. The CDR3 is 13 amino acids. V was pared by 3 bases and J by 7 bases, with 15 bases between. The CDR3 here is CSVEIGGRGGYTF. DNA of the CDR3: TGCAGCGTTGAGATAGGGGGGCGCGGTGGCTACACCTTC. Variable domain in full (rest from reference TRBV29-1 and TRBJ1-2): SAVISQKPSRDICQRGTSLTIQCQVDSQVTMMFWYRQQPGQSLTLIATANQGSEATYESGFVIDKFPISRPNLTFSTLTVSNMSPEDSSIYLCSVEIGGRGGYTFGSGTRLTVV.

Note on this clonotype: A much larger clone is a single base away; this may be a read error. The chain has TRBV11-3 and TRBJ1-6; D not certain. In germline, CDR1 is SGHNT, CDR2 YENEEA. The CDR3 totals 14 residues. The CDR3 DNA sequence: TGTGCCAACAGCCCCGGACTGTATAATTCACCCCTCCACTTT. This gives the protein CANSPGLYNSPLHF.

The chain carries TRBV10-3 and TRBJ2-4; D might be TRBD1 (7 bases). The DNA end favors TRBJ2-5, so the J call may be wrong. The CDR3 runs 15 residues. Looked up from germline, CDR1 is ENHRY and CDR2 is SYGVKD. Written as DNA, the CDR3 is TGTGCCATCAGTGATGCAGGGGGGACGTTGGAGACCCAGTACTTC. This encodes CAISDAGGTLETQYF.

In this sample, this clonotype turned up once. This chain links TRBV5-1 with TRBJ2-2; the D is unclear. The V and J ends lost 0 bases and 1 base respectively, with 10 bases between them. The CDR3 consists of 16 residues. Germline V lookup: CDR1 SGHRS, CDR2 YFSETQ. CDR3 loop: CASSLGWLLNTGELFF. For the CDR3, the DNA is TGCGCCAGCAGCTTGGGATGGCTCCTGAACACCGGGGAGCTGTTTTTT.

This sequence joins TRBV29-1 and TRBJ2-1; a possible D gene is TRBD2 (7 bases). The J call may be faulty, since TRBJ2-7 better matches the DNA end. Germline CDR1 reads SQVTM; CDR2 reads ANQGSEA. This CDR3 is built from 17 residues. CDR3 amino acids: CSVEGTRGGSSYNEQYF. Written as DNA, the CDR3 is TGCAGCGTTGAAGGGACAAGGGGGGGAAGCTCCTACAATGAGCAGTACTTC.

This chain joins TRBV5-1 and TRBJ2-3; D remains unclear. V lost 0 bases and J lost 2, with 19 bases in between. This CDR3 is 18 amino acids long. CDR1 is SGHRS and CDR2 is YFSETQ in the germline V gene. This CDR3 is CASSLGYRQGKPTDTQYF. The DNA for the CDR3 is TGCGCCAGCAGCTTGGGTTACCGACAAGGAAAACCCACAGATACGCAGTATTTT.

V gene TRBV20-1 combines with J gene TRBJ2-5; D gene unclear. The CDR3 is 17 residues long. V was clipped by 3 bases and J by 3 bases, with 23 bases between them. Germline V gene data show CDR1 as DFQATT and CDR2 as SNEGSKA (reference sequence). This chain's CDR3 is CSASRGGSLLEKETQYF. As DNA, the CDR3 is TGCAGTGCTAGTCGTGGTGGCAGCCTACTGGAAAAAGAGACCCAGTACTTC.

The V and J genes are TRBV7-2 and TRBJ1-1; D is unclear. The CDR3 covers 16 residues. Germline CDR1 SGHTA, CDR2 FQGNSA. V was clipped by 2 bases and J by 1 base, with 14 bases between them. CDR3 in amino acids: CASSLIGSTQNTEAFF. The CDR3 DNA sequence: TGTGCCAGCAGCTTAATAGGGTCAACTCAGAACACTGAAGCTTTCTTT.

This clonotype was observed a single time. The chain has TRBV20-1 and TRBJ2-3; 8 bases agree with TRBD2. Germline-derived CDR1 and CDR2 are DFQATT and SNEGSKA (reference sequence). Germline trimming cut 0 bases from V and 2 bases from J; bases unmatched to any gene: 10. This CDR3 spans 17 amino acids. CDR3 protein: CSARDRQRGSSTDTQYF. Here the CDR3 DNA reads TGCAGTGCTAGAGATCGCCAGCGGGGGTCCTCCACAGATACGCAGTATTTT.

For this clonotype: Germline is not matched at one junction end, which may reflect a read error. This rearrangement joins TRBV12-3 or TRBV12-4 to TRBJ2-1; 9 bases map to TRBD2. The tail of the sequence fits TRBJ2-7 better, so the J call may be wrong. The CDR3 contains 15 residues. This CDR3 is CASSLASGGLGEQYF. As DNA, the CDR3 is TGTGCCAGCAGTCTAGCCAGCGGGGGGTTGGGTGAGCAGTACTTC.

This rearrangement joins TRBV27 to TRBJ2-5; tentative D call: TRBD2 (5 bases). The CDR3 length is 14 residues. Germline loops: CDR1 MNHEY, CDR2 SMNVEV (reference sequence). Trimming removed 4 bases at V and 7 bases at J, with 16 bases between. The CDR3 loop is CASSSLLLGGTQYF. DNA for the CDR3: TGTGCCAGCAGTTCCCTCCTACTAGGTGGGACCCAGTACTTC.

Details on this clonotype: A much larger clone lies a single base off, so this may be a read error. The chain recombines TRBV4-2 with TRBJ2-3; 12 bases match TRBD2. Per germline, CDR1 LGHNA and CDR2 YNFKEQ. The CDR3 loop spans 17 amino acids. The CDR3, as DNA: TGTACCAGCAGCCAGGACGGACTAGCGGGGATCACAGATACGCAGTATTTT. Translated, it gives CTSSQDGLAGITDTQYF.

For this clonotype: A much larger clonotype is one base distant, so this may be a read error. The rearrangement joins TRBV12-3 or TRBV12-4 to TRBJ2-1, with a tentative D call TRBD2 (5 bases). The CDR3 covers 15 residues. The CDR3 bases are TGTGCCGGCAGCCCGGATGCGGGCTCTTACAATGAGCAGTTCTTC. It translates to CAGSPDAGSYNEQFF.

In this sample, this clonotype turned up a few times. The J gene is TRBJ1-5, the V gene TRBV6-5; the match to TRBD1 covers 7 bases. The CDR3 contains 15 residues. V shed 5 bases, J shed 6 bases, and the junction held 10 bases outside the gene matches. Germline assignment: CDR1 MNHEY and CDR2 SVGAGI. CDR3 nucleotides: TGTGCCAGCAGTCCCGGACAGGTATTGAGTCAGCCCCAGCATTTT. Protein product: CASSPGQVLSQPQHF.